What follows are 16 T cell receptor beta chains derived from one specimen sequenced in a study of blood T cell repertoires in COVID-19. TCRdb's table, derived via immunoSEQ multiplex PCR, lists solely in-frame clones and lacks some. The sample yields over 150,000 clones, around 82% seen once. The sequencing input was peripheral blood. The receptor source for this set is a man aged 18 to 30 with active or convalescent COVID-19.

This chain uses TRBV7-2 with TRBJ1-4, with 8 bases matching TRBD1. The CDR3 covers 14 residues. J gave up 8 bases and V 5 bases, and 7 bases lay outside the gene matches. CDR1 is SGHTA, CDR2 FQGNSA, per germline. This CDR3 reads CASSDGQGYEKLFF. The DNA for the CDR3 is TGTGCCAGCAGCGATGGACAGGGTTACGAAAAACTGTTTTTT.

J is TRBJ2-7 and V is TRBV18; TRBD2 is a possible D gene (6 bases). Trimming removed 2 bases at V and 3 bases at J, with 17 bases between. CDR1 and CDR2 from the germline V gene are KGHSH and LQKENI. This CDR3 is built from 16 residues. The CDR3 is CASSPILGGWSYEQYF. The CDR3 DNA reads TGTGCCAGCTCACCAATCCTCGGGGGATGGAGCTACGAGCAGTACTTC.

CDR3 region: CASSYTRTAHNYGYTF. The CDR3 bases are TGTGCCAGCAGTTACACTAGGACAGCACATAACTATGGCTACACCTTC. V usage is TRBV6-5 and J usage is TRBJ1-2, with D possibly matching TRBD1 (6 bases). Germline values: CDR1 MNHEY, CDR2 SVGAGI. The germline V and J ends were trimmed by 2 bases and 1 base, with 14 bases remaining between them. This CDR3 contains 16 residues.

The chain employs TRBV10-3 and TRBJ2-2; unclear D gene. The CDR3 has 15 residues. CDR1 is ENHRY and CDR2 is SYGVKD in the germline V gene. Trimming removed 9 bases from V and 0 bases from J, with 14 bases in between. The CDR3 sequence: CAIGSVQTNTGELFF. The DNA for the CDR3 is TGTGCCATAGGATCGGTACAGACGAACACCGGGGAGCTGTTTTTT.

The gene calls are TRBV6-5 and TRBJ2-3, with 10 nucleotides matching TRBD2. The V segment lost 5 bases and the J segment 12 bases; nucleotides outside the gene matches: 14. Germline loops: CDR1 MNHEY, CDR2 SVGAGI. CDR3 length equals 15 residues. CDR3 nucleotides: TGTGCCAGCAGTCAACTAGCGGGAAGGATCCTCCGACAGTATTTT. The encoded protein is CASSQLAGRILRQYF.

V usage is TRBV11-2 and J usage is TRBJ1-5; the D gene is possibly TRBD1 (5 bases). The CDR3 is 11 amino acids. Trimming took 6 bases from V and 7 from J, leaving 7 bases between them. Germline V CDR1 and CDR2: SGHAT, FQNNGV. CDR3 DNA: TGTGCCAGCAGGGGGCAACAGCCCCAGCATTTT. Protein product: CASRGQQPQHF.

The V call is TRBV19, the J call TRBJ1-6; 9 bases map to TRBD1. Trimming cost V 3 bases and J 8 bases; bases outside gene matches: 11. CDR1 and CDR2 from the germline V gene are LNHDA and SQIVND (reference sequence). The CDR3 loop spans 17 amino acids. This CDR3 is CASSILGTGGLDSPLHF. Here the CDR3 DNA reads TGTGCCAGTAGTATCTTGGGTACAGGGGGCCTGGATTCACCCCTCCACTTT. Looking up the rest from reference TRBV19 and TRBJ1-6 gives the full variable domain: DGGITQSPKYLFRKEGQNVTLSCEQNLNHDAMYWYRQDPGQGLRLIYYSQIVNDFQKGDIAEGYSVSREKKESFPLTVTSAQKNPTAFYLCASSILGTGGLDSPLHFGNGTRLTVT.

The chain uses TRBV6-2 or TRBV6-3 and TRBJ1-5; TRBD1 agrees at 8 bases. Germline CDR1 MNHEY, CDR2 SVGEGT. The V segment lost 4 bases and the J segment 6 bases; nucleotides outside the gene matches: 11. The CDR3 contains 16 residues. DNA for the CDR3: TGTGCCAGCAGTTTAACGGACAGGGATTCGGGTCAGCCCCAGCATTTT. Residues: CASSLTDRDSGQPQHF.

This sequence joins TRBV6-5 and TRBJ1-1; a weak D match, TRBD1 (6 bases). Germline CDR1 is MNHEY and CDR2 is SVGAGI. V lost 2 bases and J lost 5, with 9 bases in between. The CDR3 covers 13 residues. CDR3: CASSYGTGTEAFF. Here the CDR3 DNA reads TGTGCCAGCAGTTACGGAACAGGGACTGAAGCTTTCTTT.

The chain is built from TRBV5-1 and TRBJ2-1, with D possibly TRBD1 on 5 matching bases. CDR1 SGHRS and CDR2 YFSETQ come from the germline V gene. This CDR3 is built from 14 residues. Trimming took 1 base from V and 5 from J, leaving 10 bases between them. The CDR3 loop is CASSLQGSDNEQFF. CDR3 nucleotide sequence: TGCGCCAGCAGCTTGCAGGGATCCGACAATGAGCAGTTCTTC.

The chain joins TRBV2 to TRBJ1-6, with D unresolved. Trimming cost V 2 bases and J 0 bases, with 5 bases left between them. This CDR3 has 15 residues. Germline CDR1 is SNHLY and CDR2 is FYNNEI. This CDR3 reads CASSEMRSYNSPLHF. CDR3 bases: TGTGCCAGCAGTGAAATGCGCTCCTATAATTCACCCCTCCACTTT. The full variable domain, completed using reference TRBV2 and TRBJ1-6, is EPEVTQTPSHQVTQMGQEVILRCVPISNHLYFYWYRQILGQKVEFLVSFYNNEISEKSEIFDDQFSVERPDGSNFTLKIRSTKLEDSAMYFCASSEMRSYNSPLHFGNGTRLTVT.

The chain links TRBV18 to TRBJ1-3; D is perhaps TRBD1 (5 bases). With 6 bases removed from V and 4 bases from J, the gap between germline ends came to 10 bases. There are 13 residues in the CDR3. Germline CDR1 is KGHSH and CDR2 is LQKENI. The CDR3 DNA sequence: TGTGCCAGCTCCGGGGACTCCGGAAACACCATATATTTT. Protein: CASSGDSGNTIYF.

The J gene is TRBJ2-7, the V gene TRBV7-2; 16 bases fit TRBD2. CDR1 SGHTA and CDR2 FQGNSA come from the germline V gene. Trimming took 4 bases from V and 7 from J; bases not matched to a gene: 7. CDR3 length: 16 residues. CDR3 protein: CASSSGLAGGPKEQYF. Written as DNA, the CDR3 is TGTGCCAGCAGCTCGGGACTAGCGGGAGGGCCGAAGGAGCAGTACTTC.

This clone has more than one count but fewer than ten. The chain employs TRBV5-1 and TRBJ1-2, with a tentative D call TRBD1 (5 bases). Deletions cut 0 bases from V and 3 bases from J, with 12 bases between. Germline lookup yields CDR1 SGHRS and CDR2 YFSETQ. The CDR3 is 15 amino acids. The CDR3 DNA reads TGCGCCAGCAGCTTGGTATCGGGGGGTGACTATGGCTACACCTTC. Translation gives CASSLVSGGDYGYTF.

V gene TRBV11-3 combines with J gene TRBJ2-1; D possibly corresponds to TRBD1 (5 bases). V was shortened by 1 base and J by 4 bases, with 11 bases between the two germline ends. CDR3 length equals 15 residues. Germline V gene sequence: CDR1 SGHNT, CDR2 YENEEA. CDR3 protein: CASSLGSRAYNEQFF. CDR3 sequence (DNA): TGTGCCAGCAGCTTAGGTAGCAGGGCTTACAATGAGCAGTTCTTC.

This clone was detected a few times. V usage is TRBV10-2 and J usage is TRBJ1-5; 8 nucleotides match TRBD1. CDR1 is WSHSY, CDR2 SAAADI, per germline. The CDR3 runs 15 residues. The trim removed 6 bases at V and 4 bases at J, leaving 8 bases unmatched. The DNA for the CDR3 is TGCGCCAGCAGGCCCGGGACAGGAGAAAATCAGCCCCAGCATTTT. Its translation is CASRPGTGENQPQHF.